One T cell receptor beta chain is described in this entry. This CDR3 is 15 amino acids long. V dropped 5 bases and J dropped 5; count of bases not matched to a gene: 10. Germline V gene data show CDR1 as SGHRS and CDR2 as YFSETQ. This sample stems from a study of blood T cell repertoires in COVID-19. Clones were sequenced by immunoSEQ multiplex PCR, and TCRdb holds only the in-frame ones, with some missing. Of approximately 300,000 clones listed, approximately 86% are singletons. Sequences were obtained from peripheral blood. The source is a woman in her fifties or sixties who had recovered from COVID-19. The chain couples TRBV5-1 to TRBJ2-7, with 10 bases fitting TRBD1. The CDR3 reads CASRWWGQGFHEQYF. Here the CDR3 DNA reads TGCGCCAGCAGATGGTGGGGACAGGGGTTCCACGAGCAGTACTTC.